This T cell receptor beta chain appears in the sequencing data of a study of shared clonotypes between healthy human individuals. Study results and caveats: Rarefaction showed sorted-subset sequencing was incomplete despite large depth.

Naive CD8 cells were CD45RO-negative, positively selected for CCR7, excluding terminally differentiated effector memory CD45RA+ cells. About this clone itself: The antigen is undetermined.

Generated by immunoSEQ multiplex PCR, the TCRdb table keeps only in-frame clones and is missing some. The sample includes hundreds of thousands of clones, more than 95% seen only once; the top ten take approximately 0.3%. Germline lookup yields CDR1 SQVTM and CDR2 ANQGSEA. The CDR3 contains 13 residues. The V end lost 4 bases, the J end lost 4 bases, and 14 bases lay between the germline ends. This sequence joins TRBV29-1 and TRBJ2-7; perhaps TRBD1 as D (6 bases). The clonotype comes from a man aged 25 to 40 in good health. The sequenced material came from naive CD8+ T cells sorted from blood. This CDR3 reads CSVVCQGIYEQYF. The CDR3 DNA reads as TGCAGCGTTGTCTGTCAGGGGATATACGAGCAGTACTTC.